This T cell receptor beta chain emerged from a study of T cell repertoires in cytomegalovirus infection. Looking at the study overall: Recently identified HLA-C-restricted CMV epitopes were used, and well-studied HLA-B-restricted CMV epitopes were used as well. General study findings and limits: The ex vivo response was dominated by HLA-C-restricted CMV-specific TCR beta clonotypes. Based on cumulative public TCR beta family frequency, carriers of CMV plus the relevant HLA were identified.

This clonotype has a handful of counts. Its target is not known. The CDR3 is 17 residues long. With 0 bases clipped from V and 7 bases from J, the junction kept 8 bases outside the gene matches. Germline-derived CDR1 and CDR2 are SEHNR and FQNEAQ (reference sequence). MiXCR was run by TCRdb on the reads, yielding one entry per CDR3 protein. The sample shows about 770,000 distinct CDR3 sequences, approximately 32% of them seen only once. The sample in question was cultured CD8+ T cells from PBMCs, obtained from culture after CMV antigen stimulation. The receptor comes from a human donor in good health (CMV status not recorded). Some clones in this sample may be carry-over from other donors' samples. V and J are TRBV7-9 and TRBJ2-2; 10 bases are a match to TRBD2. CDR3 in amino acids: CASSLAPSGGADGELFF. The CDR3 region has the DNA TGTGCCAGCAGCTTAGCCCCAAGCGGGGGGGCCGACGGGGAGCTGTTTTTT.